The 15 T cell receptor beta chains reported below all come from one sample, sequenced in a study of cytomegalovirus exposure and HLA in healthy donors. PCR was performed using 60 Vbeta and 13 Jbeta primers. Sequencing was performed with immunoSEQ multiplex PCR; in TCRdb, only in-frame clones are kept and a portion is missing. The sample consists of fewer than 250,000 clones, around 79% of them appearing once. What was sequenced was PBMCs. These receptor sequences come from a male donor in good health and CMV-seronegative.

This clone was observed a handful of times. This sequence joins TRBV9 and TRBJ1-2; 7 nucleotides line up with TRBD1. CDR1 SGDLS and CDR2 YYNGEE come from the germline V gene. Trimming removed 1 base from V and 6 bases from J; junction bases left unmatched: 12. The CDR3 sequence is 16 residues long. The CDR3 spells CASSVPTPRGPNGYTF. The CDR3 DNA sequence: TGTGCCAGCAGCGTACCGACCCCTAGGGGGCCAAATGGCTACACCTTC.

The chain recombines TRBV5-1 with TRBJ2-4; tentatively, D is TRBD2 (5 bases). The CDR3 is 15 residues long. V lost 1 base and J 6 bases, leaving 14 bases between the germline ends. CDR1 is SGHRS, CDR2 YFSETQ, per germline. For the CDR3, the DNA is TGCGCCAGCAGCTTGACGAGAGGGTTGGGAAACATTCAGTACTTC. This encodes CASSLTRGLGNIQYF.

The rearrangement uses TRBV5-4 and TRBJ1-1, with 8 bases fitting TRBD1. The germline CDR1 and CDR2 sequences are SGHNT and YYREEE (reference sequence). V lost 4 bases to trimming and J lost 3 bases; unmatched junction nucleotides: 2. This CDR3 contains 13 residues. CDR3 amino acids: CASSTDRDTEAFF. Written as DNA, the CDR3 is TGTGCCAGCAGCACGGACAGGGACACTGAAGCTTTCTTT.

The gene calls are TRBV7-7 and TRBJ2-3; TRBD2 is a possible D gene (6 bases). CDR1 is SSHAT and CDR2 is FNYEAQ in the germline V gene (reference sequence). The CDR3 sequence is 15 residues long. V lost 0 bases, J lost 2 bases, and 9 bases lay in between. The CDR3 loop reads CASSLAPGDTDTQYF. The CDR3 region has the DNA TGTGCCAGCAGCTTAGCGCCGGGGGACACAGATACGCAGTATTTT.

The chain combines TRBV11-3 with TRBJ2-5, with 9 nucleotides matching TRBD1. Germline loops: CDR1 SGHNT, CDR2 YENEEA. The CDR3 consists of 15 residues. Losses at the gene ends were 5 bases for V and 5 bases for J; bases not matched to a gene: 9. Here the CDR3 DNA reads TGTGCCAGCAGCCCCCACCTCGGACAGGGGGAGACCCAGTACTTC. It is translated as CASSPHLGQGETQYF.

V usage is TRBV6-6 and J usage is TRBJ1-4, with 9 bases identical to TRBD1. The germline gives CDR1 MNHNY, CDR2 SVGAGI (reference sequence). The J segment lost 6 bases and the V segment lost 5 bases, leaving 10 bases of the junction unmatched. The CDR3 contains 16 residues. The DNA for the CDR3 is TGTGCCAGCAGTCCCCGGGACAGGGAGATAGATGAAAAACTGTTTTTT. Amino acid sequence: CASSPRDREIDEKLFF.

This chain uses TRBV5-1 with TRBJ1-4; 7 nucleotides line up with TRBD1. The germline V gene has CDR1 SGHRS and CDR2 YFSETQ. The V gene end was trimmed by 2 bases and the J gene end by 6 bases; junction bases not matched to a gene: 4. The CDR3 consists of 14 residues. Here the CDR3 DNA reads TGCGCCAGCAGCTTAGGGACAGACTATGAAAAACTGTTTTTT. It yields the protein CASSLGTDYEKLFF.

The rearrangement uses TRBV5-8 and TRBJ2-5; 9 bases agree with TRBD1. The CDR3 length is 15 residues. V lost 0 bases to trimming and J lost 3 bases; unmatched junction nucleotides: 3. Germline-derived CDR1 and CDR2 are SGHTS and YDEGEE. In DNA form, the CDR3 reads TGTGCCAGCAGCTTGGTGAGGACAGGGGAAGAGACCCAGTACTTC. Protein: CASSLVRTGEETQYF.

This chain connects TRBV7-2 to TRBJ2-5, with D possibly TRBD2 on 6 matching bases. Between the trimmed V and J ends, which lost 2 bases and 5 bases, there was a span of 9 bases. Germline values: CDR1 SGHTA, CDR2 FQGNSA. CDR3 size: 13 residues. CDR3 in amino acids: CASSLRSGETQYF. In DNA, the CDR3 is TGTGCCAGCAGCTTACGGAGCGGGGAGACCCAGTACTTC.

The CDR3 is CASSPDNPNTEAFF. The CDR3 coding sequence is TGTGCCAGCAGCCCGGACAACCCGAACACTGAAGCTTTCTTT. The V and J genes are TRBV13 and TRBJ1-1; D possibly corresponds to TRBD1 (5 bases). The germline V gene encodes CDR1 PRHDT and CDR2 FYEKMQ (reference sequence). V lost 5 bases, J lost 1 base, and 11 bases lay in between. The CDR3 totals 14 residues.

V and J are TRBV5-6 and TRBJ2-3, with 11 positions matching TRBD1. This CDR3 is built from 17 residues. V gave up 4 bases and J gave up 5 bases; unmatched junction bases: 12. Looked up from germline, CDR1 is SGHDT and CDR2 is YYEEEE. In DNA, the CDR3 is TGTGCCAGCAGCGCTGCCCCGGGACAGGGGGGAATAGATACGCAGTATTTT. Translating gives CASSAAPGQGGIDTQYF.

The rearrangement links TRBV7-9 to TRBJ1-1, with D uncertain. V lost 0 bases to trimming and J lost 4 bases, with 18 bases between them. The germline V gene encodes CDR1 SEHNR and CDR2 FQNEAQ (reference sequence). The CDR3 covers 17 residues. The CDR3 sequence is CASSLATGGRSGTEAFF. The CDR3, as DNA: TGTGCCAGCAGCTTAGCGACGGGCGGGCGTTCGGGCACTGAAGCTTTCTTT.

The chain is built from TRBV19 and TRBJ1-3, with D perhaps matching TRBD1 (6 bases). V was trimmed by 3 bases and J by 4 bases, leaving 13 bases between them. The CDR3 has 15 amino acids. Germline V gene sequence: CDR1 LNHDA, CDR2 SQIVND (reference sequence). The CDR3 here is CASSILQGRGNTIYF. The DNA of the CDR3 is TGTGCCAGTAGTATCCTACAGGGCCGGGGAAACACCATATATTTT.

This sequence joins TRBV19 and TRBJ2-7, with TRBD2 matching 8 bases. V lost 4 bases to trimming and J lost 0 bases; unmatched junction nucleotides: 5. This CDR3 spans 15 amino acids. Germline V gene lookup returns CDR1 LNHDA and CDR2 SQIVND (reference sequence). The CDR3: CASSSSGSSSYEQYF. The CDR3 DNA follows: TGTGCCAGTAGTAGCAGCGGGAGTTCCTCCTACGAGCAGTACTTC.

V usage is TRBV5-6 and J usage is TRBJ1-1; 7 bases match TRBD1. The CDR3 covers 15 residues. V shed 5 bases, J shed 2 bases, and the junction held 9 bases outside the gene matches. CDR1 and CDR2 (germline): SGHDT, YYEEEE. Here the CDR3 DNA reads TGTGCCAGCAGGACTCAGGGACAGCCAAACACTGAAGCTTTCTTT. Protein: CASRTQGQPNTEAFF.